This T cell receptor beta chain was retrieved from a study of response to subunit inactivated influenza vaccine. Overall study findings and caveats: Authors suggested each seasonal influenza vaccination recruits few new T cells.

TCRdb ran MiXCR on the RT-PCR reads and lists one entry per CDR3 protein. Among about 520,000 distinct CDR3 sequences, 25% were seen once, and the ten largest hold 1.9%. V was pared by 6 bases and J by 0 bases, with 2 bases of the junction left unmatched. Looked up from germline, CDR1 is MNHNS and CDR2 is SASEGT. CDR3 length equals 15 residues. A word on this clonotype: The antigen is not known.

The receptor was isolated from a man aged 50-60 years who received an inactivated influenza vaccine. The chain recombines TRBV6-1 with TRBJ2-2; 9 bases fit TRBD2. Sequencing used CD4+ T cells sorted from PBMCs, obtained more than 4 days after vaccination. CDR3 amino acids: CASRLAGPNTGELFF. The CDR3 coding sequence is TGTGCCAGCAGGCTAGCGGGACCGAACACCGGGGAGCTGTTTTTT.